The present T cell receptor beta chain was sequenced within a study of cytomegalovirus exposure and HLA in healthy donors. Germline CDR1 and CDR2: MNHNY and SVGAGI (reference sequence). This CDR3 has 14 residues. Trimming removed 6 bases at V and 0 bases at J, with 10 bases between. PCR involved 60 Vbeta and 13 Jbeta primers. The assay was immunoSEQ multiplex PCR, and TCRdb's table has in-frame clones only and misses some. The sample holds 200,000 to 250,000 clones, around 77% seen once. This receptor was taken from a woman in her 30s in good health and CMV-seronegative. Sequenced sample: PBMCs. The chain is built from TRBV6-6 and TRBJ2-3; D is perhaps TRBD2 (5 bases). Written as DNA, the CDR3 is TGTGCCAGCAGGGACTTCGCTAGCACAGATACGCAGTATTTT. Translated: CASRDFASTDTQYF.